One TCR beta chain is described in this entry. Primers for the PCR totalled 60 Vbeta and 13 Jbeta. The repertoire was sequenced with immunoSEQ multiplex PCR; TCRdb's copy has only in-frame clones and lacks some. This table has roughly 120,000 clones, over 60% appearing once. These data belong to a study of cytomegalovirus exposure and HLA in healthy donors. The germline V gene has CDR1 ENHRY and CDR2 SYGVKD. The V and J ends lost 6 bases and 5 bases respectively, with 10 bases between them. The CDR3 runs 12 residues. Sequences were obtained from PBMCs. The chain carries TRBV10-3 and TRBJ1-1; a possible D gene is TRBD1 (6 bases). The clonotype originates from a man aged 25 to 40 in good health and CMV-seropositive. The chain's CDR3 is CAIREGGTEAFF. The CDR3 region has the DNA TGTGCCATCAGGGAGGGGGGGACTGAAGCTTTCTTT.